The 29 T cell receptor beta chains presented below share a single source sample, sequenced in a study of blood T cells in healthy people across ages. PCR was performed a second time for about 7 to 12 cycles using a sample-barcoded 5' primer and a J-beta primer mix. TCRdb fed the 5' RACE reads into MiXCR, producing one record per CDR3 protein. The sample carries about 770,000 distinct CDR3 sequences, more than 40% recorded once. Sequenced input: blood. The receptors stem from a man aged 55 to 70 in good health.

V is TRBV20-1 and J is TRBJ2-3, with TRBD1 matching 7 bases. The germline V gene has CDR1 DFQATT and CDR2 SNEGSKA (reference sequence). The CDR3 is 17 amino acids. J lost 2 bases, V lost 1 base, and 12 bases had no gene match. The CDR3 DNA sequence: TGCAGTGCTAGAGGTTGGAGGACAGGACGACTCACAGATACGCAGTATTTT. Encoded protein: CSARGWRTGRLTDTQYF.

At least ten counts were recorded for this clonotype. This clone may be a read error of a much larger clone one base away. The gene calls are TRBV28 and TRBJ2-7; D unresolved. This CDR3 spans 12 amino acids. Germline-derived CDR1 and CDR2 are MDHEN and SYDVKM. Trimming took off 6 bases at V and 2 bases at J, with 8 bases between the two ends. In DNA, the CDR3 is TGTGCCAGCAGGTTTCGAGCCTACGAGCAGTACTTC. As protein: CASRFRAYEQYF.

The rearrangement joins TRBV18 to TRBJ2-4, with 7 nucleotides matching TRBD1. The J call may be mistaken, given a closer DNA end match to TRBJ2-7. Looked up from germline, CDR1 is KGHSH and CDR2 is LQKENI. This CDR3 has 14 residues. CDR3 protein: CASSVDRAPYEQYF. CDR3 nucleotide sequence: TGTGCCAGCTCGGTCGACAGGGCGCCCTACGAGCAGTACTTC.

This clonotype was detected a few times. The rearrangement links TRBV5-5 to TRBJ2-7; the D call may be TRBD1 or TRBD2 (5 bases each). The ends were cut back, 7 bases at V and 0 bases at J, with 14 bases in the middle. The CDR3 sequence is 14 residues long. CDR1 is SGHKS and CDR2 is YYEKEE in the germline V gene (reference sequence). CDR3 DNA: TGTGCCAGCGGGGACGGTTGGTCCTCCTACGAGCAGTACTTC. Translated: CASGDGWSSYEQYF.

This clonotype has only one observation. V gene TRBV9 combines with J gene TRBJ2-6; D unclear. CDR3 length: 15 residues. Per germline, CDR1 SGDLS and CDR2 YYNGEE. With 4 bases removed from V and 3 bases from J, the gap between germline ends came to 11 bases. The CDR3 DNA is TGTGCCAGCAGCCCTGGGTCCGGTGGGGCCAACGTCCTGACTTTC. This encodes CASSPGSGGANVLTF.

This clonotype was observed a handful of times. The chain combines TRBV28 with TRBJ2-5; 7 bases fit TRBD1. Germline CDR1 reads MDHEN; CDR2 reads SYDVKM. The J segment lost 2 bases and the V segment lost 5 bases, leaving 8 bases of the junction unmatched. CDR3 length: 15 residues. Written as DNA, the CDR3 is TGTGCCAGCAGTACTAGACAGGGTGAGCAAGAGACCCAGTACTTC. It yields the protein CASSTRQGEQETQYF.

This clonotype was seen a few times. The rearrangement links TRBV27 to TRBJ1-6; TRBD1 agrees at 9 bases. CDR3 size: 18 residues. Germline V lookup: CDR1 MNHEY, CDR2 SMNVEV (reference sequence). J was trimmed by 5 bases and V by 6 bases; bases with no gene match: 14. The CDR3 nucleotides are TGTGCCAGCAGCCTGGGGCGACAGGGGGGATTCCATAATTCACCCCTCCACTTT. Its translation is CASSLGRQGGFHNSPLHF.

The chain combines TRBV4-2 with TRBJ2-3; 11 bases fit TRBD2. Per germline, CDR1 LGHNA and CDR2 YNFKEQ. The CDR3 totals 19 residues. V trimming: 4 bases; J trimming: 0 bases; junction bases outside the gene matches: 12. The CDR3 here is CASSPAGTSGTSSTDTQYF. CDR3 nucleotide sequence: TGTGCCAGCAGCCCAGCAGGGACTAGCGGAACCTCTAGCACAGATACGCAGTATTTT.

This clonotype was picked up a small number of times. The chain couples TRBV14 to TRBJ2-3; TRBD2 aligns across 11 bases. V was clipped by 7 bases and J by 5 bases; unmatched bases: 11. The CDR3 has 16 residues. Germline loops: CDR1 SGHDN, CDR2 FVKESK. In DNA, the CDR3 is TGTGCCAGCAAGGGTAGCGGGGGGGCCGACGGAGATACGCAGTATTTT. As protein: CASKGSGGADGDTQYF.

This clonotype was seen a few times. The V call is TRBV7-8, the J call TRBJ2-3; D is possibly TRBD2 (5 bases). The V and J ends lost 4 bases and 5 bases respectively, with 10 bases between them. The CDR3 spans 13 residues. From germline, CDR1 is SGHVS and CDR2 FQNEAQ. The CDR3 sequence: CASSSGSKDTQYF. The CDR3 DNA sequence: TGTGCCAGCAGCTCGGGGTCGAAAGATACGCAGTATTTT.

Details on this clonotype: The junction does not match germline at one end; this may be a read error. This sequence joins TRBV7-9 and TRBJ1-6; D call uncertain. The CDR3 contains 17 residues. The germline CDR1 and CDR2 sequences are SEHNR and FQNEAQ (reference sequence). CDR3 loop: CASSLAVVGRYNSPPHF. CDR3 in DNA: TGTGCCAGCAGCTTAGCAGTAGTGGGCAGATATAATTCACCCCCCCACTTT.

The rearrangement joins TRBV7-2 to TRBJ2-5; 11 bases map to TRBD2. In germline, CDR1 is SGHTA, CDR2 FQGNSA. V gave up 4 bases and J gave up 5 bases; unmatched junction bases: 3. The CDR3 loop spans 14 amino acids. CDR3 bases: TGTGCCAGCAGCTCGACTAGCGGGGCCGAGACCCAGTACTTC. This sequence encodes CASSSTSGAETQYF.

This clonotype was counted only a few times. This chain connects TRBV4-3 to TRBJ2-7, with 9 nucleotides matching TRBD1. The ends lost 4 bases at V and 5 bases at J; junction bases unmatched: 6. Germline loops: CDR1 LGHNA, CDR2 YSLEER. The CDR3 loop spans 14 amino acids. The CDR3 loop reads CASSRDRDSHEQYF. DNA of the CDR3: TGCGCCAGCAGCCGGGACAGGGATTCCCACGAGCAGTACTTC.

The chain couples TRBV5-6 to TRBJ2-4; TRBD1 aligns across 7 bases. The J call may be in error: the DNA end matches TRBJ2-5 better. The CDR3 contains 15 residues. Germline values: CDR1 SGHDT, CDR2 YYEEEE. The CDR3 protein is CASSHETGNQETQYF. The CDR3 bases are TGTGCCAGCAGCCACGAGACAGGGAATCAAGAGACCCAGTACTTC.

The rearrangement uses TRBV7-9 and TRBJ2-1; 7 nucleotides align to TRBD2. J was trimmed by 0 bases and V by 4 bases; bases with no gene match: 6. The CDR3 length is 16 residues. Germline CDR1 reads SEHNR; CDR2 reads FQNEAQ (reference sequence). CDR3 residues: CASSSGGPSSYNEQFF. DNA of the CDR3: TGTGCCAGCAGCTCGGGGGGACCCAGCTCCTACAATGAGCAGTTCTTC.

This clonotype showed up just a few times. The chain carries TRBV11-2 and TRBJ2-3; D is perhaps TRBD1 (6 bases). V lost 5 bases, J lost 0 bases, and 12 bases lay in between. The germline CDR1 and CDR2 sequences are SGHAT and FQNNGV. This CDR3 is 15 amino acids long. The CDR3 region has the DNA TGTGCCAGCAGCCAAGAGGGGGTTAGCACAGATACGCAGTATTTT. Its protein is CASSQEGVSTDTQYF.

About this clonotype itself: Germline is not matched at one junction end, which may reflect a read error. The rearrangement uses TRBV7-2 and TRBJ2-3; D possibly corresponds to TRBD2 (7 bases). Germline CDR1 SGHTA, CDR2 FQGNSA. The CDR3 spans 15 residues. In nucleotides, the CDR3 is TGTGCCAGCACCTTAAGGGGGGGACACACAGATACGCAGTATTTT. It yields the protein CASTLRGGHTDTQYF.

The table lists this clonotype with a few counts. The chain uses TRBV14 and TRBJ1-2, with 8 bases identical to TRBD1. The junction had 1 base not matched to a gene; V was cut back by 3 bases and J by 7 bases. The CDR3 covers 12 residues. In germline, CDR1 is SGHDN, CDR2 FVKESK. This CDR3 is CASSHGQGGYTF. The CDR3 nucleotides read TGTGCCAGCAGCCATGGACAGGGTGGCTACACCTTC.

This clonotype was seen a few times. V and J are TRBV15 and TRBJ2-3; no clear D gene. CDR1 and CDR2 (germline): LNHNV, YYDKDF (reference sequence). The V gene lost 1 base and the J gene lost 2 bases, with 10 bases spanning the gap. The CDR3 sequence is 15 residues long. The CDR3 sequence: CATSRVGSSTDTQYF. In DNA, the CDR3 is TGTGCCACCAGCAGAGTTGGCAGCTCCACAGATACGCAGTATTTT.

The CDR3 DNA sequence: TGCAGTGCTAGACATGACAGGGCTGGAGAGACCCAGTACTTC. This encodes CSARHDRAGETQYF. The chain links TRBV20-1 to TRBJ2-5, with 7 positions matching TRBD1. Germline CDR1 reads DFQATT; CDR2 reads SNEGSKA (reference sequence). The CDR3 has 14 amino acids. V lost 2 bases and J lost 4; bases outside the gene matches: 7.

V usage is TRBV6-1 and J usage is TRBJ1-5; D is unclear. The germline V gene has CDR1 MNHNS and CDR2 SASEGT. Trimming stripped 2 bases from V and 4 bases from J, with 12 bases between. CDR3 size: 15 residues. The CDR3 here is CASSEMGVRNQPQHF. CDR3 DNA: TGTGCCAGCAGTGAAATGGGAGTTAGGAATCAGCCCCAGCATTTT.

The CDR3 sequence: CASSWSWAQETQYF. The CDR3 nucleotides read TGTGCCAGCAGCTGGAGTTGGGCACAAGAGACCCAGTACTTC. This sequence joins TRBV5-5 and TRBJ2-5; D remains unclear. CDR1 and CDR2 (germline): SGHKS, YYEKEE (reference sequence). Trimming removed 3 bases from V and 2 bases from J, with 11 bases in between. This CDR3 is 14 amino acids long.

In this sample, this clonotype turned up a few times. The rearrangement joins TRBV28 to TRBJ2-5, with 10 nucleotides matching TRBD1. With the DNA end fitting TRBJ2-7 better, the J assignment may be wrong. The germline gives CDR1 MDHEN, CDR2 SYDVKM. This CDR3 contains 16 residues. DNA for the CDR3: TGTGCCAGCAGTTTCTGGGGGACAGGGGATCGGTACGAGCAGTACTTC. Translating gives CASSFWGTGDRYEQYF.

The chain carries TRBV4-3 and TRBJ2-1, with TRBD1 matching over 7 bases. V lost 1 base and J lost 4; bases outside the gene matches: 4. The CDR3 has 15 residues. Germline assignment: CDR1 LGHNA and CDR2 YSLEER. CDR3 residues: CASSQVRQGYNEQFF. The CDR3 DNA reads TGCGCCAGCAGCCAAGTTAGACAGGGATACAATGAGCAGTTCTTC.

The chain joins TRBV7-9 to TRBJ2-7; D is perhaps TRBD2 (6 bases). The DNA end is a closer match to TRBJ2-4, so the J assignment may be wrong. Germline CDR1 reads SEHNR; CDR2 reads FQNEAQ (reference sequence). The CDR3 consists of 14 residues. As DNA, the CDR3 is TGTGCCAGCAGCCCTACCCGGGGGACGGACATTCAGTACTTC. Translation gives CASSPTRGTDIQYF.

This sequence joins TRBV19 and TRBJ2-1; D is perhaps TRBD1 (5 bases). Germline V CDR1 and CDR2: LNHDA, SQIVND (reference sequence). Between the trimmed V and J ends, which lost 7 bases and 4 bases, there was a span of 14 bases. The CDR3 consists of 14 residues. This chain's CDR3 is CASKGQAGYNEQFF. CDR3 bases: TGTGCCAGTAAGGGGCAGGCAGGTTACAATGAGCAGTTCTTC.

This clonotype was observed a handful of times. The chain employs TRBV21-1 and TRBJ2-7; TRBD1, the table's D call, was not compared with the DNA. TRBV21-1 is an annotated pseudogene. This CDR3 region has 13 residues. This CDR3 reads CASHLTGAYEQYF. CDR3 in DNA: TGTGCCAGTCACCTCACAGGGGCCTACGAGCAGTACTTC.

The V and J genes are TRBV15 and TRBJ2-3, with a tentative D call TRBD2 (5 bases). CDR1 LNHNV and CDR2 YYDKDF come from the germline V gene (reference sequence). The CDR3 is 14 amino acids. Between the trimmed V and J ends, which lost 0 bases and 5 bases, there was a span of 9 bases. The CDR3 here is CATSRDSAGDTQYF. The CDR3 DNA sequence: TGTGCCACCAGCAGAGATTCCGCGGGAGATACGCAGTATTTT.

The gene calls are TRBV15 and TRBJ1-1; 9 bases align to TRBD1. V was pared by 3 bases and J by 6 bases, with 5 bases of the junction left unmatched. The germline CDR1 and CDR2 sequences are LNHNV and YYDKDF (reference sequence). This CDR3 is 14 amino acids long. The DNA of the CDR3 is TGTGCCACCAGCAGTCCTGGGACAGGGTCTGAAGCTTTCTTT. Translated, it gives CATSSPGTGSEAFF.